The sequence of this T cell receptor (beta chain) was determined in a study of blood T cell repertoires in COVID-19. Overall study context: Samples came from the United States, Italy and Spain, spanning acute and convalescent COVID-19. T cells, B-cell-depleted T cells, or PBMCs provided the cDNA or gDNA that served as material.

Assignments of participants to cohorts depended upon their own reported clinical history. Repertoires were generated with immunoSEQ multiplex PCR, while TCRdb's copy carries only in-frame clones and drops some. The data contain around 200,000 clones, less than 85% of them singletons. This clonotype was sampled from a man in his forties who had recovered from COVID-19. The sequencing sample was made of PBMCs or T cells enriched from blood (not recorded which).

The DNA of the CDR3 is TGTGCCAGCAGTCCGACAGGACCCGATACGCAGTATTTT. Translation gives CASSPTGPDTQYF. This chain joins TRBV2 and TRBJ2-3; perhaps TRBD1 as D (6 bases). The CDR3 totals 13 residues. Trimming shortened V by 5 bases and J by 6 bases, and 12 bases separated the two germline ends. CDR1 and CDR2 from the germline V gene are SNHLY and FYNNEI.